Below are 14 T cell receptor beta chains sequenced from a single sample in a study of regulatory T cells in long-lasting Graves disease. As to time point: newly diagnosed GD, antithyroid drugs for less than 3 months. Scientists built the TCR library using RNA that was extracted from PBMCs. With iRepertoire HTBI primers and Arm-PCR of CDR3 regions, TCR beta libraries were built. Using its own MiXCR run on the multiplex PCR reads, TCRdb lists one record per CDR3 protein. The sample yields fewer than 350,000 distinct CDR3 sequences, 18% seen once. The sequenced sample was peripheral blood mononuclear cells (PBMCs), obtained at new diagnosis, from a patient treated with antithyroid drugs. These receptors were collected from a female donor with Graves disease.

This clonotype was seen at least ten times. The chain uses TRBV5-1 and TRBJ2-2; D is uncertain. Germline V gives CDR1 SGHRS, CDR2 YFSETQ. With 0 bases removed from V and 6 bases from J, the gap between germline ends came to 9 bases. The CDR3 is made up of 14 amino acids. CDR3 in DNA: TGCGCCAGCAGCTTGGCCCTACTCCCCGGGGAGCTGTTTTTT. This codes for CASSLALLPGELFF.

This clonotype came up many times. Germline is not matched at one junction end, which may reflect a read error. This rearrangement joins TRBV11-3 to TRBJ1-1; D is unclear. This CDR3 region has 14 residues. Germline V gene sequence: CDR1 SGHNT, CDR2 YENEEA. CDR3 loop: CASSSRARDTEAFF. In nucleotides, the CDR3 is TGCGCCAGCAGCTCTCGGGCGAGGGACACTGAAGCTTTCTTT. Based on the CDR3 plus reference TRBV11-3 and TRBJ1-1, the full variable domain is EAGVVQSPRYKIIEKKQPVAFWCNPISGHNTLYWYLQNLGQGPELLIRYENEEAVDDSQLPKDRFSAERLKGVDSTLKIQPAELGDSAVYLCASSSRARDTEAFFGQGTRLTVV.

The chain recombines TRBV15 with TRBJ2-3; 9 positions match TRBD2. The DNA end favors TRBJ2-1, so the J call may be wrong. Germline CDR1 and CDR2: LNHNV and YYDKDF (reference sequence). This CDR3 spans 17 amino acids. CDR3: CATSRDTLAGGPDEQFF. The CDR3 DNA reads as TGTGCCACCAGCAGAGATACTCTGGCGGGAGGGCCTGATGAGCAGTTCTTC.

The V call is TRBV7-9, the J call TRBJ2-7; 11 bases map to TRBD2. CDR1 SEHNR and CDR2 FQNEAQ come from the germline V gene (reference sequence). CDR3 length: 18 residues. The J segment lost 0 bases and the V segment lost 0 bases, leaving 7 bases of the junction unmatched. CDR3: CASSLAPSGRSHSYEQYF. The CDR3 DNA follows: TGTGCCAGCAGCTTAGCTCCTAGCGGGAGGTCCCACTCCTACGAGCAGTACTTC.

This clonotype appeared many times. V gene TRBV6-2 or TRBV6-3 combines with J gene TRBJ1-4; D gene ambiguous. Germline V gene sequence: CDR1 MNHEY, CDR2 SVGEGT. The CDR3 contains 14 residues. V shed 7 bases and J shed 2 bases, with 11 bases lying between them. The CDR3 coding sequence is TGTGCCAGCACCCCAAGGACCACTAATGAAAAACTGTTTTTT. This codes for CASTPRTTNEKLFF.

This clonotype was counted a few times. The chain carries TRBV27 and TRBJ2-1; 8 bases are shared with TRBD1. CDR1 and CDR2 (germline): MNHEY, SMNVEV (reference sequence). V gave up 0 bases and J gave up 4 bases; unmatched junction bases: 11. The CDR3 runs to 18 residues. The CDR3 coding sequence is TGTGCCAGCAGTTTATCCTCCTCAGACAGGGGAGGTTACAATGAGCAGTTCTTC. This gives the protein CASSLSSSDRGGYNEQFF.

This clonotype occurred many times. The chain is built from TRBV19 and TRBJ1-5; D gene ambiguous. This CDR3 is 13 amino acids long. Germline V gives CDR1 LNHDA, CDR2 SQIVND (reference sequence). V shed 5 bases and J shed 7 bases, with 12 bases lying between them. The CDR3 reads CASSPRDEQPQHF. CDR3 DNA sequence: TGTGCCAGTAGTCCCCGCGACGAGCAGCCCCAGCATTTT.

V is TRBV18 and J is TRBJ2-2; D might be TRBD1 (6 bases). The germline V and J ends were trimmed by 2 bases and 7 bases, with 14 bases remaining between them. This CDR3 has 15 amino acids. CDR1 is KGHSH and CDR2 is LQKENI in the germline V gene. The CDR3 here is CASSPSTGSDGELFF. In DNA, the CDR3 is TGTGCCAGCTCACCAAGCACAGGGTCCGACGGGGAGCTGTTTTTT. Based on the CDR3 plus reference TRBV18 and TRBJ2-2, the full variable domain is NAGVMQNPRHLVRRRGQEARLRCSPMKGHSHVYWYRQLPEEGLKFMVYLQKENIIDESGMPKERFSAEFPKEGPSILRIQQVVRGDSAAYFCASSPSTGSDGELFFGEGSRLTVL.

At least ten counts were recorded for this clonotype. The chain has TRBV30 and TRBJ2-4; TRBD1 agrees at 8 bases. Germline V gene data show CDR1 as GTSNPN and CDR2 as SVGIG (reference sequence). V was pared by 4 bases and J by 6 bases, with 8 bases of the junction left unmatched. The CDR3 is 14 residues long. Here the CDR3 DNA reads TGTGCCTGGAATCAGGGACAGGCCCTAAACATTCAGTACTTC. This gives the protein CAWNQGQALNIQYF. The variable domain in full, completed from reference TRBV30 and TRBJ2-4, reads SQTIHQWPATLVQPVGSPLSLECTVEGTSNPNLYWYRQAAGRGLQLLFYSVGIGQISSEVPQNLSASRPQDRQFILSSKKLLLSDSGFYLCAWNQGQALNIQYFGAGTRLSVL.

This clonotype was counted many times. J is TRBJ2-1 and V is TRBV10-3, with D perhaps matching TRBD2 (6 bases). This CDR3 has 11 amino acids. The germline V and J ends were trimmed by 7 bases and 15 bases, with 16 bases remaining between them. The germline V gene encodes CDR1 ENHRY and CDR2 SYGVKD. Written as DNA, the CDR3 is TGTGCCATCAATGACCGGGACTCTCGGTTCTTC. Protein sequence: CAINDRDSRFF.

The chain recombines TRBV10-2 with TRBJ2-7, with 12 positions matching TRBD1. Germline V gene lookup returns CDR1 WSHSY and CDR2 SAAADI. CDR3 length: 20 residues. J gave up 3 bases and V 6 bases, and 21 bases lay outside the gene matches. This CDR3 reads CASSTKGQGALSGVGYEQYF. The CDR3 DNA reads TGCGCCAGCAGCACCAAGGGACAGGGGGCTCTAAGCGGGGTTGGCTACGAGCAGTACTTC.

This clonotype was observed at least ten times. The chain links TRBV27 to TRBJ1-4, with 9 bases fitting TRBD1. The CDR3 contains 17 residues. V gave up 4 bases and J gave up 5 bases; unmatched junction bases: 11. Germline V gene sequence: CDR1 MNHEY, CDR2 SMNVEV (reference sequence). CDR3 coding DNA: TGTGCCAGCAGTTCCCTAGGGGGACAGGGAAGGAATGAAAAACTGTTTTTT. Amino acid sequence: CASSSLGGQGRNEKLFF.

The chain is built from TRBV12-5 and TRBJ1-5; D remains ambiguous. The germline V gene encodes CDR1 LGHNT and CDR2 FRNRAP. The CDR3 loop spans 13 amino acids. With 8 bases removed from V and 0 bases from J, the gap between germline ends came to 8 bases. CDR3 protein: CASNAVSNQPQHF. As DNA, the CDR3 is TGTGCTAGTAATGCGGTTAGCAATCAGCCCCAGCATTTT.

This clonotype was seen ten or more times. The chain uses TRBV9 and TRBJ1-1, with unresolved D. Per germline, CDR1 SGDLS and CDR2 YYNGEE. The CDR3 runs to 17 residues. V was clipped by 0 bases and J by 7 bases, with 22 bases between them. CDR3 sequence (DNA): TGTGCCAGCAGCGTAGGAATATTTGGCCTTCCCGGAGGTGAAGCTTTCTTT. Its protein is CASSVGIFGLPGGEAFF. The full variable domain, with the rest looked up from reference TRBV9 and TRBJ1-1, is DSGVTQTPKHLITATGQRVTLRCSPRSGDLSVYWYQQSLDQGLQFLIQYYNGEERAKGNILERFSAQQFPDLHSELNLSSLELGDSALYFCASSVGIFGLPGGEAFFGQGTRLTVV.